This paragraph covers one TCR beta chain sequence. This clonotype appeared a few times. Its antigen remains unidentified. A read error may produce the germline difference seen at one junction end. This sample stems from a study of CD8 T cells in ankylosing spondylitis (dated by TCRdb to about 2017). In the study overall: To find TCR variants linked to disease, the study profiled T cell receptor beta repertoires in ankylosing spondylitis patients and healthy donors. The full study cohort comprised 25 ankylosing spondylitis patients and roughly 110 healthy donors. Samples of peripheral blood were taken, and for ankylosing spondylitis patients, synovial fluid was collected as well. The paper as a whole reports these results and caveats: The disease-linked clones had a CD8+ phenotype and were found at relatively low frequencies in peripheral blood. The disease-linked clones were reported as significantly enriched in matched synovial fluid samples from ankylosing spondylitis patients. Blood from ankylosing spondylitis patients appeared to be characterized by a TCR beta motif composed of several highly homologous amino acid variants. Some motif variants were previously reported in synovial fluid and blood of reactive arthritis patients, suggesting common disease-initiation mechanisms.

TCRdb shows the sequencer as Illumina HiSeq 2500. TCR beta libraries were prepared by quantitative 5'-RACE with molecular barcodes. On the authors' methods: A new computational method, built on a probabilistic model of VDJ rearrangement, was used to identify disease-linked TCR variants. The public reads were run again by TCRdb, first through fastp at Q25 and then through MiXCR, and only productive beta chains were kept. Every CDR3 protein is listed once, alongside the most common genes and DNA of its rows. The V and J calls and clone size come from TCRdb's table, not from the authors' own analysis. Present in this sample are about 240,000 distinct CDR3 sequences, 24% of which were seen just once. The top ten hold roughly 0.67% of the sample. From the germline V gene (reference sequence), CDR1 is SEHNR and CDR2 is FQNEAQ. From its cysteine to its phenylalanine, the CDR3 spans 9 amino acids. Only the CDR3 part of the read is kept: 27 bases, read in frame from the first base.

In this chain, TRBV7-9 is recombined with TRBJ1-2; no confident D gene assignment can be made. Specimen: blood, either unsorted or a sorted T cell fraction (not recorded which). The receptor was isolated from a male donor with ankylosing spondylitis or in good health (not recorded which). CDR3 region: CASSPLTPF. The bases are TGTGCCAGCAGCCCCCTTACCCCCTTC.